The source of this T cell receptor beta chain is a study of monozygotic twins with inflammatory bowel disease. The CDR3 has 16 residues. Germline assignment: CDR1 SNHLY and CDR2 FYNNEI. TCRalpha along with TCRbeta cDNA was subjected to two nested PCRs lasting approximately 16 and 10 cycles. TCRdb processed the 5' RACE reads again and assigns one entry to each CDR3 protein, with no DNA. Here the sample table reports some 89,000 distinct CDR3 sequences. Sequenced input: blood. The clonotype was recovered from a human donor with ulcerative colitis or Crohn's disease, or a healthy co-twin of an affected twin (not recorded which). The rearrangement uses TRBV2 and TRBJ2-2. The CDR3 loop reads CASSEALRVNTGELFF.